A selection of T cell receptor beta chains follows, all from one sample in a study of Tregs in tolerant kidney transplant recipients. Profiling relied on immunoSEQ multiplex PCR, and the TCRdb table lists in-frame clones only, not all of them. The sample lists about 18,000 clones; more than 60% were seen once. Antigens for these TCRs are unknown. The sample was Tregs from blood cultured with allogeneic cells. These receptors were taken from a human donor in good health. CDR3s include the opening cysteine and the closing phenylalanine or tryptophan. The D gene is left open where the match is weak. The size of a clone is reported for some rows only, either as once, few or many, or as a class for expanded clones.

DNA: TGTGCCAGCAGCTCCGGGACTAGCGGAACCTACGAGCAGTACTTC; CDR3: CASSSGTSGTYEQYF; J: TRBJ2-7; D: TRBD2; size: -; V: TRBV7-6
DNA: TGTGCCACATCCCGCCGGGGAGATACGCAGTATTTT; CDR3: CATSRRGDTQYF; J: TRBJ2-3; D: -; size: few; V: TRBV6-6
DNA: TGTGCCAGCTCACCACAACCTAACATGAACACTGAAGCTTTCTTT; CDR3: CASSPQPNMNTEAFF; J: TRBJ1-1; D: -; size: -; V: TRBV18
DNA: TGCGCCAGCAGCCCGCAACGTGACTTCTACGAGCAGTACTTC; CDR3: CASSPQRDFYEQYF; J: TRBJ2-7; D: -; size: -; V: TRBV5-1
DNA: TGTGCCAGCAGCTTCGGGACAGAAACCTATGGCTACACCTTC; CDR3: CASSFGTETYGYTF; J: TRBJ1-2; D: TRBD1; size: -; V: TRBV5-6
DNA: TGTGCCAGCTCACCACAACCGTTCGCTTCGGGTGATTTT; CDR3: CASSPQPFASGDF; J: TRBJ1-4; D: -; size: -; V: TRBV18
DNA: TGCAGTGCCGGGACGCCAGATACGCAGTATTTT; CDR3: CSAGTPDTQYF; J: TRBJ2-3; D: -; size: -; V: TRBV20-1
DNA: TGCGCCAGCAGCCCCTTTACGAACCAGCCCCAGCATTTT; CDR3: CASSPFTNQPQHF; J: TRBJ1-5; D: -; size: -; V: TRBV4-3
DNA: TGTGCCAGCAGTTACCGAGGGGTCCAAAACTATGGCTACACCTTC; CDR3: CASSYRGVQNYGYTF; J: TRBJ1-2; D: -; size: few; V: TRBV6-5
DNA: TGTGCCACCAGCGGGGGCATACAAGTTGAGCAGTTCTTC; CDR3: CATSGGIQVEQFF; J: TRBJ2-1; D: -; size: -; V: TRBV15
DNA: TGTGTCAGCAGCTGGCAGGGTGTGTCCGAGCAGTACTTC; CDR3: CVSSWQGVSEQYF; J: TRBJ2-7; D: -; size: -; V: TRBV5-4
DNA: TGTGCCAGCAGCCGGACCCAATCTGAAGCTTTCTTT; CDR3: CASSRTQSEAFF; J: TRBJ1-1; D: -; size: -; V: TRBV6-5
DNA: TGTGCCAGCAGCAAACTCAGGGGAAAGAGGGTGAGGTGTGGCTACACCTTC; CDR3: CASSKLRGKRVRCGYTF; J: TRBJ1-2; D: -; size: -; V: TRBV21-1
DNA: TGTGCCAGCAGCGTAGGGTCTAGGCTAAATGAGCAGTTCTTC; CDR3: CASSVGSRLNEQFF; J: TRBJ2-1; D: -; size: -; V: TRBV9
DNA: TGTGCCAGCAGCCTCACAGGGGTCTATAATTCACCCCTCCACTTT; CDR3: CASSLTGVYNSPLHF; J: TRBJ1-6; D: TRBD1; size: -; V: TRBV7-3
DNA: TGCAGCGTTGGAGGGGGCTGGGGCACAGATACGCAGTATTTT; CDR3: CSVGGGWGTDTQYF; J: TRBJ2-3; D: TRBD1; size: -; V: TRBV29-1
DNA: TGTGCCAGCAGTTACCTGGGGACAGGGAGTGGCTACACCTTC; CDR3: CASSYLGTGSGYTF; J: TRBJ1-2; D: TRBD1; size: -; V: TRBV6-5
DNA: TGTGCCAGCAGCTTAGGGACTTCAGTGCAGTATTTT; CDR3: CASSLGTSVQYF; J: TRBJ2-3; D: -; size: -; V: TRBV7-2
DNA: TGTGCCAGCAGTGAATTAGTGGGAGCGGGTAATGAGCAGTTCTTC; CDR3: CASSELVGAGNEQFF; J: TRBJ2-1; D: -; size: -; V: TRBV2
DNA: TGCAGCGTTGAAGGGGGACAGGGGGCAGGAAAACTGTTTTTT; CDR3: CSVEGGQGAGKLFF; J: TRBJ1-4; D: TRBD1; size: few; V: TRBV29-1
DNA: TGTGCCAGCGGATGGGACACCGGTGAAGCTTTCTTT; CDR3: CASGWDTGEAFF; J: TRBJ1-1; D: -; size: -; V: TRBV6-5
DNA: TGTGCCAGCAGCATAGGGACAGGGCGCTACGAGCAGTACTTC; CDR3: CASSIGTGRYEQYF; J: TRBJ2-7; D: TRBD1; size: -; V: TRBV7-9
DNA: TGTGCCAGCTCACCTTACTCTGGAAACACCATATATTTT; CDR3: CASSPYSGNTIYF; J: TRBJ1-3; D: -; size: once; V: TRBV18
DNA: TGTGCCAGCAGCTTGCCCCAGACAGGGGCCGTGAATGGCTACACCTTC; CDR3: CASSLPQTGAVNGYTF; J: TRBJ1-2; D: TRBD1; size: -; V: TRBV5-4
DNA: TGTGCCAGCAGCAAAGGGCAGGGGCCGAACACTGAAGCTTTCTTT; CDR3: CASSKGQGPNTEAFF; J: TRBJ1-1; D: -; size: few; V: TRBV21-1